The rows below give T cell receptor beta chains drawn from one sample of a study of graft-versus-host responses after intestinal transplantation. No antigen is known for these receptors. Only in-frame clones appear in the TCRdb table, and some are missing; sequencing was by immunoSEQ multiplex PCR. The table shows 86,000 or so clones, with 75% to 95% occurring only once. The sequencing here drew on unstimulated CD8+ T cells sorted from spleen or lymph node cells, taken before intestinal transplant. These receptors came from a human donor who received an intestinal transplant. Each CDR3 is given with its conserved first and last residue. Size is stated for part of the rows, as once, few or many counts, or as a class when the clone is expanded.

TRBV6-6	NA	15	TRBJ1-1	CASTPHLSGNTEAFF
TRBV15	NA	15	TRBJ2-1	CATSPSGGYYNEQFF
TRBV6-5	once	12	TRBJ1-4	CASSYEGGKLFF
TRBV7-9	NA	14	TRBJ2-1	CASTPPGGGNEQFF
TRBV9	NA	17	TRBJ2-2	CASSPSSSFSGTGELFF
TRBV28	NA	11	TRBJ2-7	CASSGIYEQYF
TRBV7-2	NA	17	TRBJ2-1	CASSLRWGEASTREQFF
TRBV27	NA	13	TRBJ2-3	CASRAGGTDTQYF
TRBV7-9	once	18	TRBJ2-3	CASSLAWADFHLGDTQYF
TRBV7-2	many	11	TRBJ1-2	CASSRAYGYTF
TRBV6-5	NA	13	TRBJ2-1	CASSERDRWEQFF
TRBV5-1	NA	13	TRBJ2-7	CASRGTGEYEQYF
TRBV7-6	NA	15	TRBJ2-1	CASSELAEGYNEQFF
TRBV7-6	NA	13	TRBJ2-7	CASSRYSVYEQYF
TRBV4-2	NA	15	TRBJ2-5	CASSQDRASEETQYF
TRBV28	NA	14	TRBJ2-3	CASLRDRGWDTQYF
TRBV6-1	NA	19	TRBJ2-5	CASSVDVGGTLYYSETQYF
TRBV6-4	NA	11	TRBJ1-4	CASRVAEKLFF